A selection of T cell receptor beta chains follows, all from one sample in a study of blood T cell repertoires in COVID-19. Produced via immunoSEQ multiplex PCR; TCRdb's table is partial and in-frame only. The sample carries about 300,000 clones, approximately 81% recorded once. The sample was PBMCs or T cells enriched from blood (not recorded which). The receptors were gathered from a woman aged 45-60 years who had recovered from COVID-19. Each CDR3 is given with its conserved first and last residue. A D gene is named only where the DNA matches it firmly. Clone size is stated in some rows and not others, as once, few, many or a class when expanded.

>TRBJ2-1|TRBV4-3|TRBD2|.
CASSQEPLGAGGPNEQFF
TGCGCCAGCAGCCAAGAACCCCTAGGAGCGGGAGGGCCCAATGAGCAGTTCTTC
>TRBJ1-5|TRBV24-1|TRBD1|.
CATSDGTAYSNQPQHF
TGTGCCACCAGTGACGGGACAGCTTATAGCAATCAGCCCCAGCATTTT
>TRBJ2-7|TRBV10-2|TRBD2|.
CASSETGTSGAGEQYF
TGCGCCAGCAGTGAGACCGGGACTAGCGGTGCGGGGGAGCAGTACTTC
>TRBJ2-2|TRBV7-2|.|few
CASSLSRGSAGELFF
TGTGCCAGCAGCTTATCCAGGGGTTCCGCCGGGGAGCTGTTTTTT
>TRBJ1-2|TRBV9|.|.
CASSAIGRPYYGYTF
TGTGCCAGCAGCGCTATTGGGAGACCCTACTATGGCTACACCTTC
>TRBJ1-4|TRBV19|.|.
CASSIQQSNEKLFF
TGTGCCAGTAGTATTCAACAGAGTAATGAAAAACTGTTTTTT
>TRBJ1-2|TRBV18|.|.
CASSPLFRTEDGYTF
TGTGCCAGCTCACCACTTTTTAGGACAGAGGATGGCTACACCTTC
>TRBJ1-2|TRBV10-2|.|.
CASSVQRGYGYTF
TGCGCCAGCAGCGTCCAGCGAGGCTATGGCTACACCTTC
>TRBJ2-7|TRBV19|.|.
CASSINDYSSYEQYF
TGTGCCAGTAGTATCAACGACTATAGCTCCTACGAGCAGTACTTC
>TRBJ1-5|TRBV6-6|.|.
CASTPAGVYSNQPQHF
TGTGCCAGCACTCCGGCAGGGGTCTATAGCAATCAGCCCCAGCATTTT
>TRBJ1-3|TRBV4-2|TRBD1|.
CASSQADRGDTIYF
TGTGCCAGCAGCCAAGCAGACAGGGGAGACACCATATATTTT
>TRBJ1-5|TRBV7-8|.|.
CASSLDRSNQPQHF
TGTGCCAGCAGCTTAGACAGGTCCAATCAGCCCCAGCATTTT
>TRBJ1-3|TRBV6-5|.|.
CASMKEGYSGNTIYF
TGTGCCAGCATGAAGGAGGGGTATAGTGGAAACACCATATATTTT
>TRBJ1-1|TRBV28|.|.
CASSQGGNTEAFF
TGTGCCAGCAGCCAGGGAGGGAACACTGAAGCTTTCTTT
>TRBJ2-5|TRBV5-1|TRBD1|.
CASSGLQGETQYF
TGCGCCAGCAGCGGCCTACAGGGGGAGACCCAGTACTTC
>TRBJ1-3|TRBV7-9|.|.
CASSLTVSGNTIYF
TGTGCCAGCAGCCTGACAGTTTCTGGAAACACCATATATTTT
>TRBJ1-1|TRBV12-3/TRBV12-4|TRBD1|.
CASSPRQGEAFF
TGTGCCAGCAGTCCCCGACAGGGGGAAGCTTTCTTT
>TRBJ2-2|TRBV7-9|.|.
CASSFQGTHTGELFF
TGTGCCAGCAGCTTTCAGGGAACCCACACCGGGGAGCTGTTTTTT
>TRBJ2-7|TRBV7-3|TRBD2|.
CASSLGGGSSYEQYF
TGTGCCAGCAGCCTCGGGGGAGGGAGCTCCTACGAGCAGTACTTC
>TRBJ2-1|TRBV11-2|TRBD2|.
CASTHRGTSINEQFF
TGTGCCAGCACCCATCGTGGGACTAGCATCAATGAGCAGTTCTTC
>TRBJ1-3|TRBV15|TRBD1|.
CATSRGVTGAFSGNTIYF
TGTGCCACCAGCAGAGGGGTGACAGGGGCCTTCTCTGGAAACACCATATATTTT
>TRBJ1-6|TRBV5-5|TRBD1|.
CASSEGDRRNSPLHF
TGTGCCAGCAGCGAAGGGGACAGGCGAAATTCACCCCTCCACTTT
>TRBJ1-1|TRBV21-1|.|.
CASGLGQGQNTEAFF
TGTGCCAGCGGTCTGGGACAGGGGCAGAACACTGAAGCTTTCTTT
>TRBJ1-4|TRBV30|TRBD1|.
CAWSQGVEKLFF
TGTGCCTGGAGTCAGGGGGTGGAAAAACTGTTTTTT
>TRBJ2-1|TRBV7-4|.|once
CASSLVGWSGQTKNNEQFF
TGTGCCAGCAGCTTAGTGGGGTGGTCCGGACAGACAAAAAACAATGAGCAGTTCTTC
>TRBJ2-1|TRBV15|.|.
CATSREGAGIHEQFF
TGTGCCACCAGCAGGGAAGGGGCGGGAATTCATGAGCAGTTCTTC
>TRBJ2-1|TRBV5-6|TRBD1|.
CASSPGQGYNEQFF
TGTGCCAGCAGCCCCGGACAGGGTTACAATGAGCAGTTCTTC
>TRBJ2-7|TRBV5-4|.|.
CASSLDAGKTYEQYF
TGTGCCAGCAGCTTGGATGCGGGAAAGACCTACGAGCAGTACTTC
>TRBJ2-3|TRBV27|.|.
CASSFSSNTQYF
TGTGCCAGCAGTTTTTCTAGCAATACGCAGTATTTT
>TRBJ2-3|TRBV12-5|TRBD2|.
CASGLGQGGATDTQYF
TGTGCTAGTGGTTTGGGCCAGGGAGGGGCCACAGATACGCAGTATTTT
>TRBJ1-4|TRBV28|TRBD1|.
CASSPTGPNEKLFF
TGTGCCAGCAGTCCGACAGGGCCTAATGAAAAACTGTTTTTT
>TRBJ2-1|TRBV7-2|TRBD2|.
CASKVLAGGHNEQFF
TGTGCCAGCAAAGTACTAGCGGGAGGGCACAATGAGCAGTTCTTC
>TRBJ1-1|TRBV15|.|.
CATSRDEAIMNTEAFF
TGTGCCACCAGCAGAGATGAGGCAATTATGAACACTGAAGCTTTCTTT
>TRBJ1-4|TRBV6-5|TRBD1|.
CASSLDRGNEKLFF
TGTGCCAGCAGTTTGGACAGGGGCAATGAAAAACTGTTTTTT
>TRBJ1-2|TRBV11-2|.|.
CASSLLYPANYGYTF
TGTGCCAGCAGCCTTCTTTACCCGGCTAACTATGGCTACACCTTC
>TRBJ1-5|TRBV5-5|TRBD1|.
CASSLVGQGAGQPQHF
TGTGCCAGCAGCTTGGTGGGACAGGGGGCAGGACAGCCCCAGCATTTT